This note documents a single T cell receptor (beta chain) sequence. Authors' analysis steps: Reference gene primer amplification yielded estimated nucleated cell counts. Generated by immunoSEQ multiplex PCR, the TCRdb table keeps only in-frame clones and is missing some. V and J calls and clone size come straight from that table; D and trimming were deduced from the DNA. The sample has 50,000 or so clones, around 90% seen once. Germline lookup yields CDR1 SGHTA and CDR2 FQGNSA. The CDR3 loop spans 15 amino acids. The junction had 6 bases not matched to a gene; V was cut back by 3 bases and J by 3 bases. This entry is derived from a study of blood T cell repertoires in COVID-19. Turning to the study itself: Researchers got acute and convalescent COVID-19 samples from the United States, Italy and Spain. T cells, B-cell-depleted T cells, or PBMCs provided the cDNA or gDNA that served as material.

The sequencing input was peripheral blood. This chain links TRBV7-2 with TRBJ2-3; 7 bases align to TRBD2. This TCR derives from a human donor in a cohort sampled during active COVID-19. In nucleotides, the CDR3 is TGTGCCAGCAGCTTTGGGGGGGGAAAGACAGATACGCAGTATTTT. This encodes CASSFGGGKTDTQYF. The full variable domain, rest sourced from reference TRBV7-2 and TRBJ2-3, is GAGVSQSPSNKVTEKGKDVELRCDPISGHTALYWYRQSLGQGLEFLIYFQGNSAPDKSGLPSDRFSAERTGGSVSTLTIQRTQQEDSAVYLCASSFGGGKTDTQYFGPGTRLTVL.